Presented here are 4 T cell receptor beta chains from one specimen sequenced in a study of OX40 agonist ivuxolimab in advanced cancers. The repertoire was sequenced with immunoSEQ multiplex PCR; TCRdb's copy has only in-frame clones and lacks some. The sample shows more than 50,000 clones, 80% to 90% of them seen only once. Sequencing used CD4+ or CD8+ T cells sorted from blood, obtained in a trial of the OX40 agonist ivuxolimab. These TCRs come from an adult with an advanced solid tumor such as melanoma, head and neck, liver or kidney cancer.

The rearrangement uses TRBV9 and TRBJ2-2; D is uncertain. Germline V gives CDR1 SGDLS, CDR2 YYNGEE. Trimming removed 2 bases from V and 3 bases from J, with 11 bases in between. The CDR3 totals 15 residues. In DNA, the CDR3 is TGTGCCAGCAGCGTCACGGGCCGCGACACCGGGGAGCTGTTTTTT. It encodes CASSVTGRDTGELFF.

The chain uses TRBV6-5 and TRBJ2-5; the D is unclear. Germline-derived CDR1 and CDR2 are MNHEY and SVGAGI. The CDR3 consists of 13 residues. V lost 4 bases and J lost 3, with 9 bases in between. In DNA, the CDR3 is TGTGCCAGCAGTTCAAGGGTAAAAGAGACCCAGTACTTC. Translating gives CASSSRVKETQYF.

V gene TRBV18 combines with J gene TRBJ1-1; D might be TRBD1 (5 bases). The CDR3 spans 14 residues. Trimming took off 6 bases at V and 11 bases at J, with 22 bases between the two ends. Germline loops: CDR1 KGHSH, CDR2 LQKENI. In DNA form, the CDR3 reads TGTGCCAGCTCCCCGGGGGGGGGTCAACCCGTGGCTTTCTTT. It is translated as CASSPGGGQPVAFF.

The genes are TRBV7-7 and TRBJ2-6; possibly TRBD1 for D (6 bases). CDR1 and CDR2 (germline): SSHAT, FNYEAQ (reference sequence). The germline V and J ends were trimmed by 11 bases and 0 bases, with 17 bases remaining between them. This CDR3 region has 16 residues. This CDR3 is CAYRSRGDSGANVLTF. The CDR3 DNA reads as TGTGCCTATAGGTCCAGGGGCGACTCTGGGGCCAACGTCCTGACTTTC.